Listed here are 14 T cell receptor beta chains from one sample, sequenced in a study of shared clonotypes between healthy human individuals. Assay used: immunoSEQ multiplex PCR; TCRdb lists only in-frame clones, some missing. This table holds 1,100,000 or so clones, more than 75% found once. The sample consisted of memory CD4+ T cells from PBMCs. Regarding subset: CD45RA-negative fraction. Every receptor here comes from a man aged 18 to 29 in good health. Some clones in this sample may be carry-over from other donors' samples.

The chain links TRBV5-1 to TRBJ2-1; tentatively, D is TRBD1 (5 bases). The V gene's germline CDR1 is SGHRS and CDR2 YFSETQ. This CDR3 is built from 15 residues. The V gene lost 2 bases and the J gene lost 12 bases, with 21 bases spanning the gap. In DNA, the CDR3 is TGCGCCAGCAGCTTAAATGCCATTCAGGGTGTCGTGCAGTTCTTC. It translates to CASSLNAIQGVVQFF.

V usage is TRBV7-2 and J usage is TRBJ2-1, with 7 bases fitting TRBD2. The V segment lost 3 bases and the J segment 0 bases; nucleotides outside the gene matches: 2. The CDR3 spans 15 residues. Germline V gene sequence: CDR1 SGHTA, CDR2 FQGNSA. CDR3 DNA: TGTGCCAGCAGCTTCCAGCGGGGCTCCTACAATGAGCAGTTCTTC. This gives the protein CASSFQRGSYNEQFF.

This chain links TRBV28 with TRBJ1-2, with a weak D call TRBD1 (6 bases). CDR3 length equals 14 residues. Trimming shortened V by 6 bases and J by 7 bases, and 18 bases separated the two germline ends. Germline loops: CDR1 MDHEN, CDR2 SYDVKM. The CDR3 region is CASSPRGGIVGYTF. In DNA form, the CDR3 reads TGTGCCAGCAGCCCCAGGGGCGGTATAGTTGGCTACACCTTC.

The chain carries TRBV5-1 and TRBJ1-4; perhaps TRBD1 as D (5 bases). Germline V gene data show CDR1 as SGHRS and CDR2 as YFSETQ. The CDR3 extends over 15 amino acids. V gave up 5 bases and J gave up 5 bases, with 16 bases separating them. CDR3: CASRHTGTVNEKLFF. CDR3 nucleotides: TGCGCCAGCAGACATACCGGGACGGTCAATGAAAAACTGTTTTTT.

The chain combines TRBV2 with TRBJ1-2; tentative D call: TRBD1 (6 bases). Trimming pared 7 bases from V and 3 bases from J, leaving 12 bases between. The germline CDR1 and CDR2 sequences are SNHLY and FYNNEI. This CDR3 comprises 13 residues. This chain's CDR3 is CASTEQGDYGYTF. DNA of the CDR3: TGTGCCAGCACGGAACAGGGCGACTATGGCTACACCTTC.

The V gene is TRBV18, the J gene TRBJ2-3; tentatively, D is TRBD2 (5 bases). The CDR3 contains 15 residues. Looked up from germline, CDR1 is KGHSH and CDR2 is LQKENI. V was trimmed by 4 bases and J by 2 bases, leaving 13 bases between them. CDR3: CASSLPGKNTDTQYF. The CDR3 nucleotides are TGTGCCAGCTCACTGCCCGGGAAAAACACAGATACGCAGTATTTT.

The V and J genes are TRBV18 and TRBJ1-1; no clear D gene. Germline V gene lookup returns CDR1 KGHSH and CDR2 LQKENI. V lost 3 bases and J 3 bases, leaving 14 bases between the germline ends. The CDR3 contains 15 residues. The CDR3 coding sequence is TGTGCCAGCTCACCGATCGGGGTGGGAGACACTGAAGCTTTCTTT. It translates to CASSPIGVGDTEAFF.

This rearrangement joins TRBV6-1 to TRBJ1-5; D perhaps matches TRBD1 (5 bases). This CDR3 region has 15 residues. CDR1 is MNHNS and CDR2 is SASEGT in the germline V gene. The V end lost 3 bases, the J end lost 1 base, and 10 bases lay between the germline ends. CDR3 in DNA: TGTGCCAGCAGTGAGCAGGGCTCAAGCAATCAGCCCCAGCATTTT. This gives the protein CASSEQGSSNQPQHF.

This clone was found a few times. This chain links TRBV7-3 with TRBJ2-2; TRBD2 agrees at 7 bases. The CDR3 runs to 15 residues. Germline trimming cut 6 bases from V and 4 bases from J; bases unmatched to any gene: 8. Germline V lookup: CDR1 SGHTA, CDR2 FQGTGA. The chain's CDR3 is CASRRMGGVTGELFF. CDR3 DNA: TGTGCCAGCAGACGTATGGGAGGGGTCACCGGGGAGCTGTTTTTT.

CDR3 amino acids: CASSQDKLGGGTTDTQYF. CDR3 nucleotide sequence: TGTGCCAGCAGCCAAGATAAGTTAGGCGGGGGAACCACAGATACGCAGTATTTT. The chain uses TRBV14 and TRBJ2-3; 7 nucleotides line up with TRBD2. This CDR3 spans 18 amino acids. Germline-derived CDR1 and CDR2 are SGHDN and FVKESK. V lost 0 bases, J lost 2 bases, and 11 bases stayed unmatched.

The V and J genes are TRBV14 and TRBJ2-2, with 8 positions matching TRBD2. Germline V gene lookup returns CDR1 SGHDN and CDR2 FVKESK. Trimming at V came to 9 bases and at J to 1 base, leaving 4 bases not matched to a gene. The CDR3 totals 14 residues. The CDR3 spells CASRLAQNTGELFF. The CDR3 nucleotides read TGTGCCAGTAGACTAGCGCAGAACACCGGGGAGCTGTTTTTT.

V gene TRBV30 combines with J gene TRBJ2-5; D uncertain. Trimming shortened V by 8 bases and J by 1 base, and 11 bases separated the two germline ends. Germline CDR1 reads GTSNPN; CDR2 reads SVGIG (reference sequence). The CDR3 is made up of 12 amino acids. Here the CDR3 reads CARARFQETQYF. Written as DNA, the CDR3 is TGTGCCCGGGCGCGGTTCCAAGAGACCCAGTACTTC.

The count of this clone is one. This chain uses TRBV23-1 with TRBJ1-4, with D perhaps TRBD1 (6 bases). TRBV23-1 is classed as an ORF, of uncertain function. V shed 6 bases and J shed 3 bases, with 20 bases lying between them. CDR3 length equals 17 residues. The CDR3 sequence: CASSTNRGSGANEKLFF. In nucleotides, the CDR3 is TGCGCCAGCAGCACTAATAGGGGGTCAGGTGCTAATGAAAAACTGTTTTTT.

The CDR3 sequence is CASSLETAFSGANVLTF. For the CDR3, the DNA is TGTGCCAGCAGCTTGGAGACAGCCTTCTCTGGGGCCAACGTCCTGACTTTC. The gene calls are TRBV7-8 and TRBJ2-6, with a possible D match to TRBD1 (5 bases). From germline, CDR1 is SGHVS and CDR2 FQNEAQ. The CDR3 runs to 17 residues. V was clipped by 3 bases and J by 0 bases, with 12 bases between them.